The 5 T cell receptor beta chains reported below all come from one sample, sequenced in a study of blood T cell repertoires in COVID-19 (dated by TCRdb to about 2020). Library method: the immunoSEQ multiplex PCR assay. TCRdb obtained this table from immuneACCESS and retained in-frame rearrangements with V and J assigned. These tables miss some clones; where compared with another copy, unresolved V genes account for less than half of the shortfall, and the remainder is unexplained. The sample table shows approximately 220,000 clones, and about 83% are seen once. The leading ten clones occupy approximately 4% of the sample. Sequencing used PBMCs or T cells enriched from blood (not recorded which). These receptors were obtained from a woman between 35 and 50 years old who had been exposed to COVID-19.

This clone has only one observation. The chain has TRBV7-8 and TRBJ2-2, with TRBD1 identical over 11 bases. The CDR3 sequence is 14 residues long. Germline V gives CDR1 SGHVS, CDR2 FQNEAQ. V was pared by 5 bases and J by 4 bases, with 0 bases of the junction left unmatched. The CDR3 is CASSGQGATGELFF. DNA of the CDR3: TGTGCCAGCAGCGGACAGGGGGCCACCGGGGAGCTGTTTTTT.

CDR3 nucleotides: TGCGCCAGCAGTTGGACAGGGGGTGACGAGCAGTACTTC. This sequence encodes CASSWTGGDEQYF. This chain uses TRBV10-2 with TRBJ2-7, with TRBD1 identical over 10 bases. Germline CDR1 is WSHSY and CDR2 is SAAADI. V shed 5 bases and J 5 bases; nucleotides not matched to a gene: 3. The CDR3 has 13 amino acids.

The chain has TRBV10-3 and TRBJ1-3; D unresolved. This CDR3 has 14 residues. The germline CDR1 and CDR2 sequences are ENHRY and SYGVKD. V dropped 4 bases and J dropped 0 bases, with 7 bases sitting between them. CDR3 amino acids: CAISGTGSGNTIYF. The DNA for the CDR3 is TGTGCCATCAGTGGAACCGGCTCTGGAAACACCATATATTTT.

The chain is built from TRBV5-1 and TRBJ1-3, with D uncertain. CDR3 length: 13 amino acids. The ends were cut back, 1 base at V and 4 bases at J, with 6 bases in the middle. Germline loops: CDR1 SGHRS, CDR2 YFSETQ. The CDR3 region has the DNA TGCGCCAGCAGCTTGACAGTAGGAAACACCATATATTTT. This translates into CASSLTVGNTIYF.

The chain combines TRBV5-1 with TRBJ2-4; 10 positions match TRBD1. CDR1 is SGHRS and CDR2 is YFSETQ in the germline V gene. The trim removed 0 bases at V and 1 base at J, leaving 7 bases unmatched. The CDR3 extends over 18 amino acids. CDR3 DNA sequence: TGCGCCAGCAGCTTGGATCGGACAGGGGGGATTGCCAAAAACATTCAGTACTTC. This encodes CASSLDRTGGIAKNIQYF. The variable domain in full, completed from reference TRBV5-1 and TRBJ2-4, reads KAGVTQTPRYLIKTRGQQVTLSCSPISGHRSVSWYQQTPGQGLQFLFEYFSETQRNKGNFPGRFSGRQFSNSRSEMNVSTLELGDSALYLCASSLDRTGGIAKNIQYFGAGTRLSVL.